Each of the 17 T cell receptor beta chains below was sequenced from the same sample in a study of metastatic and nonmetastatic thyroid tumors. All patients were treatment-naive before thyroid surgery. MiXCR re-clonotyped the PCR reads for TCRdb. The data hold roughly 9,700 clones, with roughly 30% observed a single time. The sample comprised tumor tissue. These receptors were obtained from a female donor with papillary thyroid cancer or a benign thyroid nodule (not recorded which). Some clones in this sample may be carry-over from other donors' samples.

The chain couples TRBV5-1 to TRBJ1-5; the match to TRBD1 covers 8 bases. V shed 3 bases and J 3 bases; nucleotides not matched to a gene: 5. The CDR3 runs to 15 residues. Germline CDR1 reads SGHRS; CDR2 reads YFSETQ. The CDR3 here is CASSYGTGLNQPQHF. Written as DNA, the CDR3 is TGCGCCAGCAGCTACGGGACAGGCCTCAATCAGCCCCAGCATTTT.

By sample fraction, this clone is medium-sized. The CDR3 region has the DNA TGCAGTGCTAGAGACCACGGACGGAGAGAGCCCGTGTCCTACGAGCAGTACTTC. It specifies CSARDHGRREPVSYEQYF. The V gene is TRBV20-1, the J gene TRBJ2-7; D gene unclear. The V and J ends lost 0 bases and 1 base respectively, with 22 bases between them. The V gene's germline CDR1 is DFQATT and CDR2 SNEGSKA (reference sequence). This CDR3 spans 18 amino acids.

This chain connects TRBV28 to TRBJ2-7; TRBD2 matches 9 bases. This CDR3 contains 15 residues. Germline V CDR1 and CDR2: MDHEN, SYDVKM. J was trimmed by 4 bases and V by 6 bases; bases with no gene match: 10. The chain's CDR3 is CASSPVAGVVYEQYF. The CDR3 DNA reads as TGTGCCAGCAGCCCCGTAGCGGGAGTTGTGTACGAGCAGTACTTC. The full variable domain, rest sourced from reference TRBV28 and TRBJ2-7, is DVKVTQSSRYLVKRTGEKVFLECVQDMDHENMFWYRQDPGLGLRLIYFSYDVKMKEKGDIPEGYSVSREKKERFSLILESASTNQTSMYLCASSPVAGVVYEQYFGPGTRLTVT.

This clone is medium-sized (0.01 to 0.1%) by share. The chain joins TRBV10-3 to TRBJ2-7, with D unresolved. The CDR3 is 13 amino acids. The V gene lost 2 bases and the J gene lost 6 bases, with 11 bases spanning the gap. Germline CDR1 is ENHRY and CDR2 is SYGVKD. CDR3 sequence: CAISETWPSEQYF. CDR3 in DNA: TGTGCCATCAGTGAGACCTGGCCTTCCGAGCAGTACTTC.

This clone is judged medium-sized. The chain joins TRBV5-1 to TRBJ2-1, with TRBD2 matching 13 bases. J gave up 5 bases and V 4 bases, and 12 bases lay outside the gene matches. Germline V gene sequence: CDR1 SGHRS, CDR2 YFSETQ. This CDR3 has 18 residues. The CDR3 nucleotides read TGCGCCAGCAGCCTAGGACTAGCGGGAGCCCGCTTTCACAATGAGCAGTTCTTC. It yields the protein CASSLGLAGARFHNEQFF.

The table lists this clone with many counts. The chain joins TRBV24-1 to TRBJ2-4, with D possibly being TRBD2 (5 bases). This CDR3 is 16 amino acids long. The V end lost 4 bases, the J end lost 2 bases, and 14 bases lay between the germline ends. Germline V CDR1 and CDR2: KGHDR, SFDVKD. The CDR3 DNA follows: TGTGCCACCAGTGACCCCCCGAGGGCAACCAAAAACATTCAGTACTTC. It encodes CATSDPPRATKNIQYF.

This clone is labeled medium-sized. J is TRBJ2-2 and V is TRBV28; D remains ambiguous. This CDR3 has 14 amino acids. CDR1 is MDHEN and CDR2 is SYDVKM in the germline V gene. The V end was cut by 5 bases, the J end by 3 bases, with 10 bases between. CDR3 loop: CASSIARDTGELFF. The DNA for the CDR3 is TGTGCCAGCAGTATAGCACGTGACACCGGGGAGCTGTTTTTT. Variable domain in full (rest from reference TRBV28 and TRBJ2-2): DVKVTQSSRYLVKRTGEKVFLECVQDMDHENMFWYRQDPGLGLRLIYFSYDVKMKEKGDIPEGYSVSREKKERFSLILESASTNQTSMYLCASSIARDTGELFFGEGSRLTVL.

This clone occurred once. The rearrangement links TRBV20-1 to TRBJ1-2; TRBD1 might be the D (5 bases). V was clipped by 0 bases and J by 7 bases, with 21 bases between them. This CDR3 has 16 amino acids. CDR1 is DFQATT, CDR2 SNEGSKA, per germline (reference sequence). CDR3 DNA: TGCAGTGCTAGAGATCCGTTAGATCAGGGATTCGGTGGCTACACCTTC. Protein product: CSARDPLDQGFGGYTF.

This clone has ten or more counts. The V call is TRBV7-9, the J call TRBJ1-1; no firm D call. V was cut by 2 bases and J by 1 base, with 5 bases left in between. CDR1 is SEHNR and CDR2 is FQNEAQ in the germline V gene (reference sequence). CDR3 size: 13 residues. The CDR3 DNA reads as TGTGCCAGCAGCTTATTCGCGAACACTGAAGCTTTCTTT. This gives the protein CASSLFANTEAFF.

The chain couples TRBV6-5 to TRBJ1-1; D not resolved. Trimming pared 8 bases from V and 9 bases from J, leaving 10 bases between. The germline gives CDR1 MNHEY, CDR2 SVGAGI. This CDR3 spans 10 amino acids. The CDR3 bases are TGTGCCAGCGGATTGCCTCAAGCTTTCTTT. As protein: CASGLPQAFF.

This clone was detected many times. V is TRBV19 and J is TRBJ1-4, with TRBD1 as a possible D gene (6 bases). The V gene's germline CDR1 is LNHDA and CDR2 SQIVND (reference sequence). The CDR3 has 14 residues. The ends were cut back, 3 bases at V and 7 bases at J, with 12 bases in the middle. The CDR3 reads CASSIGGAGEKLFF. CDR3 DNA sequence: TGTGCCAGTAGTATTGGGGGGGCCGGTGAAAAACTGTTTTTT.

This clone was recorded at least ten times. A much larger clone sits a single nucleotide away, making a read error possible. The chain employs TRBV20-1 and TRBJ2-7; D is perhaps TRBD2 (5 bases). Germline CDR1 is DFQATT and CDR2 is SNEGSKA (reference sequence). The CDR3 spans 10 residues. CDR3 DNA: TGCGGTGCGGGCATCTACGAGCAGTACTTC. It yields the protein CGAGIYEQYF.

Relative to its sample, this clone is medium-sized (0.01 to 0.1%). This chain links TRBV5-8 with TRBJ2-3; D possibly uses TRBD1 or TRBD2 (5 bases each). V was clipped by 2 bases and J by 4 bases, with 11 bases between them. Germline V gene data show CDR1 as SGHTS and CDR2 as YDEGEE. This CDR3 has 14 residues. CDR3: CASSFSGGADTQYF. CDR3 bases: TGTGCCAGCAGCTTTAGTGGGGGTGCAGATACGCAGTATTTT.

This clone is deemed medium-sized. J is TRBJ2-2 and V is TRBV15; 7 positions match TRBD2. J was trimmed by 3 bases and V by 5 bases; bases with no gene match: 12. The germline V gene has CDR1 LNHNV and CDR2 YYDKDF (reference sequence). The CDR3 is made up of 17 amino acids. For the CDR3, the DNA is TGTGCCACCAGCGAGGGAGGCGGGAGCGTGTACACCGGGGAGCTGTTTTTT. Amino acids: CATSEGGGSVYTGELFF.

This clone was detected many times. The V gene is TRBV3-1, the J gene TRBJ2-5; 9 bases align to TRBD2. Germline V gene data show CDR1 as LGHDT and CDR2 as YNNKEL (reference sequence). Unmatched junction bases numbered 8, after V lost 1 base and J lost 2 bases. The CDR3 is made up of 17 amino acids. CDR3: CASSQVFSGGGQETQYF. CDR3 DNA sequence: TGTGCCAGCAGCCAAGTCTTTAGCGGGGGAGGGCAAGAGACCCAGTACTTC.

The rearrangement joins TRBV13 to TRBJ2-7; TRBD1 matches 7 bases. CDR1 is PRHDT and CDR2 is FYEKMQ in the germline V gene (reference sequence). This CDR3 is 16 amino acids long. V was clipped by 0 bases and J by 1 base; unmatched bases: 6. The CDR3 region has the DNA TGTGCCAGCAGCTTAGGGCGGACAGGTCAGTCCTACGAGCAGTACTTC. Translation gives CASSLGRTGQSYEQYF.

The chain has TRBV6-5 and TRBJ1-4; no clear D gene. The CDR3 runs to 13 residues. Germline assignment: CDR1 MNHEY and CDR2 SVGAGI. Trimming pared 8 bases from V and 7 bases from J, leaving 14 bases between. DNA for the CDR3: TGTGCCAGCGGGGTGTCCTCTAGTGAAAAACTGTTTTTT. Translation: CASGVSSSEKLFF.